Here is one T cell receptor beta chain with its context. With 6 bases removed from V and 7 bases from J, the gap between germline ends came to 10 bases. The CDR3 length is 12 residues. CDR1 and CDR2 from the germline V gene are MDHEN and SYDVKM. The data belong to a study of blood T cell repertoires in COVID-19. Clones were sequenced by immunoSEQ multiplex PCR, and TCRdb holds only the in-frame ones, with some missing. The sample has about 98,000 clones, approximately 84% seen once. The receptor's source is a woman aged 80 or older with acute or convalescent COVID-19. Source material: peripheral blood. The chain joins TRBV28 to TRBJ1-5; D uncertain. This CDR3 reads CASREGVQPQHF. CDR3 bases: TGTGCCAGCAGAGAGGGAGTCCAGCCCCAGCATTTT.